These T cell receptor beta chains were read from a single sample in a study of control samples from healthy donors and cancer patients. Using immunoSEQ multiplex PCR, the repertoire was profiled, and TCRdb retains in-frame clones only, with some absent. This sample carries approximately 120,000 clones, 87% of them seen once, and the ten largest clones take about 1.8%. Sequenced material: blood. These receptors all come from a man between 18 and 35 years old in good health. The CDR3 runs from the conserved cysteine through the conserved F or W. Each record gives: V gene, J gene, clone size, D gene, CDR3 protein, CDR3 DNA. A D gene is named only where the DNA matches it firmly. Clone size is stated in some rows and not others, as once, few, many or a class when expanded.

TRBV6-6,TRBJ1-5,few,TRBD1,CASSPQGARQPQHF,TGTGCCAGCAGTCCCCAGGGGGCGCGGCAGCCCCAGCATTTT
TRBV21-1,TRBJ2-7,NA,NA,CASRLYTDRVGEQYF,TGTGCCAGCAGGCTTTATACGGACAGGGTGGGTGAGCAGTACTTC
TRBV29-1,TRBJ2-3,NA,TRBD1,CSAPTGGTDTQYF,TGCAGCGCGCCGACAGGGGGCACAGATACGCAGTATTTT
TRBV10-2,TRBJ1-5,few,NA,CATGGYNQPQHF,TGCGCCACTGGGGGCTACAATCAGCCCCAGCATTTT
TRBV18,TRBJ2-5,NA,TRBD1,CASSPGRGRGKTQYF,TGTGCCAGCTCACCTGGCAGGGGGCGCGGGAAGACCCAGTACTTC
TRBV5-1,TRBJ1-5,NA,NA,CASSLAGGDRQPQHF,TGCGCCAGCAGCTTGGCTGGAGGGGATCGACAGCCCCAGCATTTT
TRBV11-2,TRBJ2-1,once,NA,CASSRDSSSYNEQFF,TGTGCCAGCAGCCGAGACTCCTCCTCCTACAATGAGCAGTTCTTC
TRBV30,TRBJ1-1,NA,NA,CAWTRVGVTENTEAFF,TGTGCCTGGACCCGGGTTGGGGTTACGGAGAACACTGAAGCTTTCTTT
TRBV24-1,TRBJ2-1,NA,NA,CATSQTGTGSNEQFF,TGTGCCACCAGTCAAACGGGTACAGGGTCCAATGAGCAGTTCTTC
TRBV28,TRBJ2-7,NA,NA,CASSPPSDYEQYF,TGTGCCAGCAGTCCCCCAAGTGACTACGAGCAGTACTTC
TRBV27,TRBJ2-7,NA,TRBD1,CASSSQSGTGPHEQYF,TGTGCCAGCAGTTCGCAATCCGGGACAGGGCCGCACGAGCAGTACTTC
TRBV6-5,TRBJ2-2,NA,TRBD2,CASSRLAGQTGELFF,TGTGCCAGCAGTCGACTAGCGGGACAGACCGGGGAGCTGTTTTTT
TRBV3-1/TRBV3-2,TRBJ2-7,NA,NA,CASSQLTGEQYF,TGTGCCAGCAGCCAATTGACTGGGGAGCAGTACTTC
TRBV25-1,TRBJ1-4,NA,NA,CASSVPWPTNEKLFF,TGTGCCAGCAGTGTTCCTTGGCCAACTAATGAAAAACTGTTTTTT
TRBV24-1,TRBJ2-5,NA,TRBD1,CATSDYRRDRGRKETQYF,TGTGCCACCAGTGATTATCGAAGGGACAGGGGGCGCAAAGAGACCCAGTACTTC
TRBV7-9,TRBJ1-1,NA,NA,CASSLQGGTEAFF,TGTGCCAGCAGCCTACAGGGCGGCACTGAAGCTTTCTTT
TRBV6-1,TRBJ1-3,few,NA,CASSEGFSSSGNTIYF,TGTGCCAGCAGTGAAGGATTCAGCAGCTCTGGAAACACCATATATTTT
TRBV28,TRBJ1-5,NA,NA,CASSLLRDLGNQPQHF,TGTGCCAGCAGTTTATTGAGGGACTTGGGAAATCAGCCCCAGCATTTT
TRBV25-1,TRBJ1-1,NA,TRBD1,CASTRIGTGTEAFF,TGTGCCAGCACCCGAATAGGGACAGGGACTGAAGCTTTCTTT
TRBV18,TRBJ1-2,NA,NA,CASSPPQGGYGYTF,TGTGCCAGCTCACCACCGCAAGGGGGCTATGGCTACACCTTC
TRBV5-1,TRBJ2-7,once,NA,CASSLTPLYEQYF,TGCGCCAGCAGCCTCACGCCCCTATACGAGCAGTACTTC
TRBV30,TRBJ2-1,few,TRBD1,CAGNRDRSSYNEQFF,TGTGCCGGAAACCGGGACAGGAGCTCCTACAATGAGCAGTTCTTC
TRBV4-2,TRBJ1-2,NA,TRBD1,CASSQDLITGDGGYTF,TGTGCCAGCAGCCAAGATCTCATCACAGGGGACGGTGGCTACACCTTC
TRBV11-1,TRBJ2-1,once,TRBD1,CASSLGGGQYNEQFF,TGTGCCAGCAGCTTAGGTGGGGGACAGTACAATGAGCAGTTCTTC
TRBV6-5,TRBJ2-2,NA,NA,CASSYSRTSGMGELFF,TGTGCCAGCAGTTACTCGCGGACCTCAGGCATGGGGGAGCTGTTTTTT
TRBV19,TRBJ2-1,NA,NA,CASNPKYGGTYSYNEQFF,TGTGCCAGCAACCCGAAGTACGGTGGGACCTACTCCTACAATGAGCAGTTCTTC
TRBV14,TRBJ2-7,NA,TRBD1,CASSQVDRRYEQYF,TGTGCCAGCAGCCAAGTGGACAGGAGGTACGAGCAGTACTTC
TRBV5-8,TRBJ1-2,NA,NA,CASSLVPDYGYTF,TGTGCCAGCAGCTTGGTTCCAGACTATGGCTACACCTTC
TRBV10-1,TRBJ2-5,NA,NA,CASSGGLGETQYF,TGCGCCAGCAGTGGGGGGCTAGGGGAGACCCAGTACTTC
TRBV7-9,TRBJ1-2,NA,NA,CASSIRTGTTYF,TGTGCCAGCAGCATTCGGACGGGAACCACGTACTTC
TRBV11-3,TRBJ2-1,NA,TRBD1,CASSSTGVYNEQFF,TGTGCCAGCAGCAGTACAGGGGTCTACAATGAGCAGTTCTTC
TRBV7-2,TRBJ2-7,NA,NA,CASSPIGRISYEQYF,TGTGCCAGCAGTCCCATAGGGAGAATCTCCTACGAGCAGTACTTC
TRBV19,TRBJ2-7,NA,NA,CASGNPFPPYEQYF,TGTGCCAGTGGGAATCCCTTCCCACCCTACGAGCAGTACTTC
TRBV6-2/TRBV6-3,TRBJ1-2,NA,NA,CASSSAIGYGYTF,TGTGCCAGCAGTTCCGCGATAGGGTATGGCTACACCTTC
TRBV3-1/TRBV3-2,TRBJ2-2,NA,TRBD1,CASSRQTGVGNAGELFF,TGTGCCAGCAGCCGTCAAACAGGGGTGGGGAACGCCGGGGAGCTGTTTTTT
TRBV18,TRBJ2-6,NA,NA,CASSPQASSGANVLTF,TGTGCCAGCTCACCACAGGCCAGCTCTGGGGCCAACGTCCTGACTTTC
TRBV6-5,TRBJ2-2,few,NA,CASSNQLNTGELFF,TGTGCCAGCAGTAATCAGCTGAACACCGGGGAGCTGTTTTTT
TRBV28,TRBJ1-4,NA,TRBD1,CASRRQGSIELFF,TGTGCCAGCAGGAGACAGGGTAGTATAGAACTGTTTTTT
TRBV6-5,TRBJ1-1,NA,NA,CASRTEYMNTEAFF,TGTGCCAGCAGGACAGAATACATGAACACTGAAGCTTTCTTT
TRBV9,TRBJ1-1,once,TRBD1,CASSVQGDTEAFF,TGTGCCAGCAGCGTACAGGGGGACACTGAAGCTTTCTTT
TRBV3-1/TRBV3-2,TRBJ1-4,NA,TRBD1,CASSRRSGGLNPNEKLFF,TGTGCCAGCAGCCGACGTTCAGGGGGACTGAACCCCAATGAAAAACTGTTTTTT
TRBV7-9,TRBJ1-6,NA,TRBD1,CASSPTGGFGNSPLHF,TGTGCCAGCAGCCCGACAGGGGGATTCGGTAATTCACCCCTCCACTTT
TRBV6-5,TRBJ1-1,NA,NA,CASSYRGDTEAFF,TGTGCCAGCAGTTACAGGGGTGACACTGAAGCTTTCTTT
TRBV18,TRBJ1-4,NA,NA,CASSQGRANEKLFF,TGTGCCAGCTCACAGGGCAGGGCTAATGAAAAACTGTTTTTT
TRBV7-2,TRBJ2-7,NA,TRBD1,CASSLDRGRRYEQYF,TGTGCCAGCAGCTTGGACAGGGGGCGAAGGTACGAGCAGTACTTC
TRBV19,TRBJ2-4,NA,NA,CASSISPNKWYF,TGTGCCAGTAGTATTAGTCCTAATAAGTGGTACTTC
TRBV11-2,TRBJ2-7,once,NA,CASSPGRQAYEQYF,TGTGCCAGCAGCCCCGGACGGCAGGCGTACGAGCAGTACTTC
TRBV30,TRBJ2-7,NA,NA,CAWSVGGKAYEQYF,TGTGCCTGGAGTGTTGGTGGCAAGGCCTACGAGCAGTACTTC
TRBV9,TRBJ2-1,NA,NA,CASSVVNRLVGNEQFF,TGTGCCAGCAGCGTAGTAAACAGGCTAGTCGGCAATGAGCAGTTCTTC
TRBV5-4,TRBJ2-1,NA,NA,CASSLARRDEQFF,TGTGCCAGCAGCTTGGCGCGGAGGGATGAGCAGTTCTTC